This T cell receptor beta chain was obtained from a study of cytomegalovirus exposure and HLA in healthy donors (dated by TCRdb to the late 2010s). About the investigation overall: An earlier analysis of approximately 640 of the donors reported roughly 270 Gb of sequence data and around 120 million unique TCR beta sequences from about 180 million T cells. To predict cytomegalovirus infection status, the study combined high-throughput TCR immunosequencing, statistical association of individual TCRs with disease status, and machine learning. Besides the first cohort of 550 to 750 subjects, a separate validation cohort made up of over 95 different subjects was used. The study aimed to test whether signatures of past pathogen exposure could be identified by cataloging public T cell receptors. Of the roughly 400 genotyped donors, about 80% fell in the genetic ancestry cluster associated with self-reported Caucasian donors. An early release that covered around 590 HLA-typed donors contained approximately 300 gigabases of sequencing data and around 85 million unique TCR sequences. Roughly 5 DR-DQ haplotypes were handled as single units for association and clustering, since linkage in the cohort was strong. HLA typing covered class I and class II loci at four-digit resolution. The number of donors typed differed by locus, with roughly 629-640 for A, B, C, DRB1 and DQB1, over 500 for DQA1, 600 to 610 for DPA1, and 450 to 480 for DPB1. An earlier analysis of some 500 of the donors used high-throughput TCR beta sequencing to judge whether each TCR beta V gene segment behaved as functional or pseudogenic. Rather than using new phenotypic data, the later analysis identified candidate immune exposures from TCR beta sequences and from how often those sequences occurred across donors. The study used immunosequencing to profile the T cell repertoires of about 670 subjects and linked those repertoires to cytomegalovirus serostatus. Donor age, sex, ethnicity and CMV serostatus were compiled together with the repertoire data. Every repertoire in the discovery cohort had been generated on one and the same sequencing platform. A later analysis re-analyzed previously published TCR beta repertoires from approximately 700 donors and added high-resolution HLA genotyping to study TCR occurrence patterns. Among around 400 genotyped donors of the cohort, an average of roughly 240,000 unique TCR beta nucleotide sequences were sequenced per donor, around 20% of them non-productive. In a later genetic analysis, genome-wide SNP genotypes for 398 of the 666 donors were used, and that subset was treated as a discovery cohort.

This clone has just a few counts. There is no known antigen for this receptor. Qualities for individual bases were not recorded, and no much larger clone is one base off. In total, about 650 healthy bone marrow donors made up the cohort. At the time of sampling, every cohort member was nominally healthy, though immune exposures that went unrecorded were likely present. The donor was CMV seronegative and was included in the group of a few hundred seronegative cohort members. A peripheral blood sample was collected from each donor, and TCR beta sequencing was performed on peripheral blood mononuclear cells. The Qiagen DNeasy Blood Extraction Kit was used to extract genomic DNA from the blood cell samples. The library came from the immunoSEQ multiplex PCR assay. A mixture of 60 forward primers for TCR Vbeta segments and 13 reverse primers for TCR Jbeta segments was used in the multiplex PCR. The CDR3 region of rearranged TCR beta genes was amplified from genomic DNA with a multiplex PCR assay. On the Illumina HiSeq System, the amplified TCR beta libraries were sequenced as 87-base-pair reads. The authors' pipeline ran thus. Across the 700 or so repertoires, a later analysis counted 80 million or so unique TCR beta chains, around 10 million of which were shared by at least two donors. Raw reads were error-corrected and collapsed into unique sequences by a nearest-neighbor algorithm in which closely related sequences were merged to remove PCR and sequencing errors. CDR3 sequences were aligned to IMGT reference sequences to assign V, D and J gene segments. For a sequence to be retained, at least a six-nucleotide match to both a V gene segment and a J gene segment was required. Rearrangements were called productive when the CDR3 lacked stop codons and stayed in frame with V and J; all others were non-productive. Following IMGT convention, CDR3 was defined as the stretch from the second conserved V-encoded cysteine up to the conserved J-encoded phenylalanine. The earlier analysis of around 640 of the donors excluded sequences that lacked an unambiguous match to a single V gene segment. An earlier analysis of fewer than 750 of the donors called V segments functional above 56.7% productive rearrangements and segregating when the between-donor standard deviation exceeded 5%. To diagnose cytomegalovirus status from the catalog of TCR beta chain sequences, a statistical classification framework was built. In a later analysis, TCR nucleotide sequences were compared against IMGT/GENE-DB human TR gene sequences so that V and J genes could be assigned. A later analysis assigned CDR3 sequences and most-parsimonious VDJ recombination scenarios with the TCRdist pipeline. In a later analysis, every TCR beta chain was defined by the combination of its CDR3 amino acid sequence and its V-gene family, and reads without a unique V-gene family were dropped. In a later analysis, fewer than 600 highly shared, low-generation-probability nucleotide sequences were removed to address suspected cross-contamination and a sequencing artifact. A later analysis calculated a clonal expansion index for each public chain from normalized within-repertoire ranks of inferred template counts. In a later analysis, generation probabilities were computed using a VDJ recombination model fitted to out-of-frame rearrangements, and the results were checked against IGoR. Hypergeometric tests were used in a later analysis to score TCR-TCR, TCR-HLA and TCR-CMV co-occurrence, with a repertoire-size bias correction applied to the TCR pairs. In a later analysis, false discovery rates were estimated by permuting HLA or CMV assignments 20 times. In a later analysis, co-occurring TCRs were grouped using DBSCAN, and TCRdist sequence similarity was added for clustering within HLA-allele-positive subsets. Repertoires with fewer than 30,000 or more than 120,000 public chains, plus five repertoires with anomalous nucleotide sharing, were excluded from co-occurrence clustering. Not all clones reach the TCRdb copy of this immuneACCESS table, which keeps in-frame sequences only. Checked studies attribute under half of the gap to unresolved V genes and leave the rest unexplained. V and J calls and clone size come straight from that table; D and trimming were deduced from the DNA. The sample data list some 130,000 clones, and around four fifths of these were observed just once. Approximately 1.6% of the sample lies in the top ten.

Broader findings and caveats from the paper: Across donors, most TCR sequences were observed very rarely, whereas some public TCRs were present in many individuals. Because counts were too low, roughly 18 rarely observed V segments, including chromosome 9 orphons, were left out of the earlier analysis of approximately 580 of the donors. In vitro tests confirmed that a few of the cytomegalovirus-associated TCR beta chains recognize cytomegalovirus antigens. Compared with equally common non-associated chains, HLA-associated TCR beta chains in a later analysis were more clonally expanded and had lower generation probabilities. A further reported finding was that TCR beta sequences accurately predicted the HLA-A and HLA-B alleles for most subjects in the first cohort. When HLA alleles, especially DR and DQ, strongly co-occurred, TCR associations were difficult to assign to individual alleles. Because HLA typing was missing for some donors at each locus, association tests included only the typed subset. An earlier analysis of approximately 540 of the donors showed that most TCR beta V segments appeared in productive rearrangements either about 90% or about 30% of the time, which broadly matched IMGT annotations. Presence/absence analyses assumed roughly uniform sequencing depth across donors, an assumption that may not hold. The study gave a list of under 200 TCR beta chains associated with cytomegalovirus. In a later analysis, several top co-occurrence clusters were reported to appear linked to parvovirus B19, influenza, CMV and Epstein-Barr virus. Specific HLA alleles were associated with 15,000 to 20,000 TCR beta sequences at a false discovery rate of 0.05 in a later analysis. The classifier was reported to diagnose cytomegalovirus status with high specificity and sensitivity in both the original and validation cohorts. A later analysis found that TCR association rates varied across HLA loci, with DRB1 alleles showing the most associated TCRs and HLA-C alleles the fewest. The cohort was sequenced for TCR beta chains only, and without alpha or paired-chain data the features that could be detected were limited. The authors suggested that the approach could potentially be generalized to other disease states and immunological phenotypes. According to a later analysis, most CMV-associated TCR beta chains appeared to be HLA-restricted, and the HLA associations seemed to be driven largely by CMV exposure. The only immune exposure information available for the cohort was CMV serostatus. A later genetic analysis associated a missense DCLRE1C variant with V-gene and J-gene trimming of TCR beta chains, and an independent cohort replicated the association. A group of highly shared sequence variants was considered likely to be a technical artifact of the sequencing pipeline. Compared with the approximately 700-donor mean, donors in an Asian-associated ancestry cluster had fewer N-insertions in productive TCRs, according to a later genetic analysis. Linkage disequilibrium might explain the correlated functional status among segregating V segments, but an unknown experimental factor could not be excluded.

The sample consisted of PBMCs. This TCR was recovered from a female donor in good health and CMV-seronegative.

This receptor has the CDR3 CASSPMKTGYGQFF. The DNA sequence reads TGTGCCAGCAGCCCCATGAAAACGGGGTACGGGCAGTTCTTC. Rearrangement joined TRBV11-1 to TRBJ2-1; a weak D assignment points to TRBD2 (5 bases agree). Including cysteine and phenylalanine, the CDR3 has 14 amino acids. Only CDR3 DNA is held: 42 bases, read in frame from base 1. CDR1 and CDR2 (SGHAT, FQDESV) derive from the germline V gene (reference sequence). V and J are truncated by 5 bases and 12 bases respectively, leaving an intervening sequence of 20 bases. With the rest looked up from the reference TRBV11-1 and TRBJ2-1 genes rather than sequenced, the full variable domain is EAEVAQSPRYKITEKSQAVAFWCDPISGHATLYWYRQILGQGPELLVQFQDESVVDDSQLPKDRFSAERLKGVDSTLKIQPAELGDSAMYLCASSPMKTGYGQFFGPGTRLTVL.